This entry lists 10 T cell receptor beta chains sequenced from one sample in a study of cytomegalovirus exposure and HLA in healthy donors. PCR was performed using 60 Vbeta and 13 Jbeta primers. The assay was immunoSEQ multiplex PCR, and TCRdb's table has in-frame clones only and misses some. The sample lists 100,000 to 150,000 clones, 77% occurring once. The specimen sequenced was PBMCs. The origin of the receptors is a woman between 35 and 50 years old in good health and CMV-seropositive.

This clone turned up a few times. The chain recombines TRBV19 with TRBJ2-5; 9 bases match TRBD1. The CDR3 is 16 amino acids. CDR1 LNHDA and CDR2 SQIVND come from the germline V gene (reference sequence). Trimming removed 3 bases from V and 2 bases from J; junction bases left unmatched: 7. CDR3 nucleotide sequence: TGTGCCAGTAGTATTAAGACCGGGACAGGGCAAGAGACCCAGTACTTC. Protein: CASSIKTGTGQETQYF.

The rearrangement uses TRBV28 and TRBJ1-3, with TRBD1 as a possible D gene (6 bases). CDR3 length: 13 amino acids. Germline V gene data show CDR1 as MDHEN and CDR2 as SYDVKM. V lost 5 bases and J lost 2, with 7 bases in between. CDR3 amino acids: CASSQGTGNTIYF. CDR3 nucleotide sequence: TGTGCCAGCAGTCAGGGGACTGGAAACACCATATATTTT.

J is TRBJ2-3 and V is TRBV18; a possible D gene is TRBD1 (5 bases). The germline V and J ends were trimmed by 2 bases and 4 bases, with 10 bases remaining between them. The CDR3 is 14 residues long. Germline values: CDR1 KGHSH, CDR2 LQKENI. The CDR3 bases are TGTGCCAGCTCACCAATGCAGGGCGCAGATACGCAGTATTTT. It specifies CASSPMQGADTQYF.

This clone has more than one count but fewer than ten. The J gene is TRBJ1-1, the V gene TRBV29-1; tentatively, D is TRBD1 (5 bases). The CDR3 spans 13 residues. V gave up 6 bases and J gave up 5 bases, with 16 bases separating them. CDR1 and CDR2 (germline): SQVTM, ANQGSEA. DNA of the CDR3: TGCAGCGTGTCTCGCAGGGAAGGAACTGAAGCTTTCTTT. Encoded protein: CSVSRREGTEAFF.

The genes are TRBV9 and TRBJ2-7, with TRBD1 as a possible D gene (5 bases). Germline loops: CDR1 SGDLS, CDR2 YYNGEE. The V gene lost 0 bases and the J gene lost 2 bases, with 9 bases spanning the gap. The CDR3 runs 14 residues. The CDR3 sequence is CASSVEAGPYEQYF. CDR3 nucleotide sequence: TGTGCCAGCAGCGTAGAGGCAGGGCCCTACGAGCAGTACTTC.

This sequence joins TRBV5-1 and TRBJ1-1; 8 bases agree with TRBD1. The CDR3 sequence is 15 residues long. Germline V gene lookup returns CDR1 SGHRS and CDR2 YFSETQ. The trim removed 1 base at V and 5 bases at J, leaving 7 bases unmatched. In nucleotides, the CDR3 is TGCGCCAGCAGCTTGACCGGGACAGGAGGGACTGAAGCTTTCTTT. This sequence encodes CASSLTGTGGTEAFF.

J is TRBJ1-2 and V is TRBV29-1; 9 bases are shared with TRBD1. The CDR3 extends over 13 amino acids. The germline V gene has CDR1 SQVTM and CDR2 ANQGSEA. V lost 3 bases, J lost 8 bases, and 7 bases stayed unmatched. The CDR3 here is CSVDDWDRAGYTF. The CDR3 nucleotides are TGCAGCGTTGACGATTGGGACAGGGCGGGCTACACCTTC.

Here the CDR3 DNA reads TGTGCCAGCACCCTACTAGCGGGAGCCCACGAGCAGTACTTC. This encodes CASTLLAGAHEQYF. The chain couples TRBV2 to TRBJ2-7, with TRBD2 identical over 11 bases. With 7 bases clipped from V and 5 bases from J, the junction kept 7 bases outside the gene matches. CDR1 and CDR2 (germline): SNHLY, FYNNEI. The CDR3 extends over 14 amino acids.

V is TRBV5-1 and J is TRBJ2-7; tentative D call: TRBD2 (5 bases). The V end was cut by 0 bases, the J end by 4 bases, with 11 bases between. The germline CDR1 and CDR2 sequences are SGHRS and YFSETQ. The CDR3 is 14 amino acids. The CDR3 nucleotides are TGCGCCAGCAGCTTGGATCCGGGCGGGTACGAGCAGTACTTC. It encodes CASSLDPGGYEQYF.

J is TRBJ1-1 and V is TRBV2, with a tentative D call TRBD1 (6 bases). This CDR3 is built from 13 residues. The V end was cut by 5 bases, the J end by 4 bases, with 11 bases between. Germline assignment: CDR1 SNHLY and CDR2 FYNNEI. The CDR3 DNA is TGTGCCAGCAGTACTACAGGGAGCACTGAAGCTTTCTTT. This translates into CASSTTGSTEAFF.